This T cell receptor beta chain emerged from a study of control samples from healthy donors and cancer patients. Profiled with immunoSEQ multiplex PCR; TCRdb holds only in-frame clones, not every one. The profile covers about 18,000 clones, with 82% appearing a single time and 29% taken by the ten largest. Trimming removed 0 bases at V and 0 bases at J, with 9 bases between. This CDR3 spans 16 amino acids. Germline values: CDR1 KGHDR, CDR2 SFDVKD. Sequences were obtained from PBMCs. The V and J genes are TRBV24-1 and TRBJ2-3; D ambiguous. This clonotype was obtained from a man at least 80 years old with head and neck cancer. CDR3 in amino acids: CATSDLLGESTDTQYF. The DNA of the CDR3 is TGTGCCACCAGTGATTTGTTGGGCGAAAGCACAGATACGCAGTATTTT.